These 17 T cell receptor beta chains were sequenced from one sample in a study of tumor-infiltrating lymphocytes in primary liver carcinoma. Unsorted whole blood served as the source of blood RNA, and germline DNA was extracted as well. Production of TCR beta cDNA used 400 to 600 ng total RNA together with a constant-region primer. Three nested multiplex PCR rounds, a slightly modified ARM-PCR method, built the TCR beta libraries. A C-beta reverse primer and TRBV1-TRBV30 forward primers served in each of the first two PCR rounds, at about 9 cycles apiece. TCRdb re-derived calls from the multiplex PCR reads in MiXCR, one entry per CDR3 protein. The sample holds approximately 210,000 distinct CDR3 sequences, roughly two thirds seen once. The material sequenced was peripheral blood. These receptors were collected from a woman aged 55-70 years with primary liver carcinoma and hepatitis B virus infection.

CDR3 nucleotides: TGTGCCAGCAGCTTTTTTGGCAACCCGGAGCAGTACTTC. As protein: CASSFFGNPEQYF. V usage is TRBV7-2 and J usage is TRBJ2-7; D uncertain. Deletions cut 3 bases from V and 7 bases from J, with 13 bases between. Per the germline V gene, CDR1 is SGHTA and CDR2 is FQGNSA. The CDR3 runs to 13 residues.

A word on this clonotype: This likely comes from a read error, as the CDR3 has no conserved phenylalanine or tryptophan at its end. CDR3 residues: CASSSDRVETQYS. CDR3 DNA: TGTGCCAGCAGCTCCGATAGGGTTGAGACCCAGTACTCC. The rearrangement joins TRBV11-2 to TRBJ2-5; D uncertain. Trimming removed 4 bases from V and 5 bases from J, with 11 bases in between. The CDR3 covers 13 residues. Germline CDR1 SGHAT, CDR2 FQNNGV.

This clonotype has ten or more counts. The chain is built from TRBV10-3 and TRBJ2-1; TRBD1 matches at 7 bases. Germline-derived CDR1 and CDR2 are ENHRY and SYGVKD. CDR3 length equals 12 residues. Trimming at V came to 5 bases and at J to 7 bases, leaving 2 bases not matched to a gene. CDR3 sequence reads: CAISRQGNEQFF. CDR3 DNA: TGTGCCATCAGTCGACAGGGAAATGAGCAGTTCTTC.

About this clonotype itself: One junction end disagrees with the germline gene, perhaps due to a read error. The chain has TRBV10-3 and TRBJ2-2; 12 bases are shared with TRBD1. CDR1 ENHRY and CDR2 SYGVKD come from the germline V gene. The CDR3 is made up of 18 amino acids. CDR3 DNA: TGTACCATCAGTAAGCAGGGGACAGGGGGCCAATGGACCGGGGAGCTGTTTTTT. Protein: CTISKQGTGGQWTGELFF.

This clonotype was detected many times. The chain recombines TRBV29-1 with TRBJ2-6, with 7 nucleotides matching TRBD2. The CDR3 runs to 15 residues. V lost 1 base and J lost 2; bases outside the gene matches: 2. The germline V gene has CDR1 SQVTM and CDR2 ANQGSEA. CDR3 sequence: CSVEGGGPGANVLTF. For the CDR3, the DNA is TGCAGCGTTGAAGGGGGAGGGCCTGGGGCCAACGTCCTGACTTTC. Looking up the rest from reference TRBV29-1 and TRBJ2-6 gives the full variable domain: SAVISQKPSRDICQRGTSLTIQCQVDSQVTMMFWYRQQPGQSLTLIATANQGSEATYESGFVIDKFPISRPNLTFSTLTVSNMSPEDSSIYLCSVEGGGPGANVLTFGAGSRLTVL.

The chain couples TRBV7-3 to TRBJ2-3; D may be TRBD1 or TRBD2 (6 bases each). Trimming stripped 5 bases from V and 2 bases from J, with 20 bases between. This CDR3 region has 17 residues. The germline V gene has CDR1 SGHTA and CDR2 FQGTGA. In nucleotides, the CDR3 is TGTGCCAGCAGCCCGGGGGCCCGGCAGGGGCTCACAGATACGCAGTATTTT. Translation gives CASSPGARQGLTDTQYF.

For this clonotype: Germline is not matched at one junction end, which may reflect a read error. The gene calls are TRBV6-6 and TRBJ1-2, with a tentative D call TRBD1 (6 bases). Germline V gene data show CDR1 as MNHNY and CDR2 as SVGAGI (reference sequence). The CDR3 has 12 residues. The CDR3 DNA reads TGTGCCAGCAGTGCTTGGGGGGGCGGCTACATCTTC. Translating gives CASSAWGGGYIF.

This clonotype was observed many times. The chain couples TRBV6-6 to TRBJ2-5; 8 bases are a match to TRBD1. Germline CDR1 and CDR2: MNHNY and SVGAGI (reference sequence). The CDR3 totals 15 residues. Trimming cost V 8 bases and J 2 bases; bases outside gene matches: 10. CDR3: CASGQGQNQQETQYF. The CDR3 DNA reads as TGTGCCAGCGGACAGGGCCAAAACCAACAAGAGACCCAGTACTTC.

Regarding this clonotype: This CDR3 fails to terminate in the conserved phenylalanine or tryptophan, so it likely reflects a read error. V is TRBV11-2 and J is TRBJ2-5, with D perhaps matching TRBD1 or TRBD2 (6 bases each). CDR1 is SGHAT and CDR2 is FQNNGV in the germline V gene. The CDR3 length is 14 residues. With 3 bases removed from V and 9 bases from J, the gap between germline ends came to 17 bases. The CDR3 sequence: CASSFGGTRTPQYI. The CDR3 coding sequence is TGTGCCAGCAGCTTCGGCGGGACAAGGACGCCCCAGTACATC.

Worth noting for this clonotype: An end of the junction does not agree with germline; a read error may underlie this. The CDR3 sequence: CASGLARNRGNVLTF. CDR3 DNA: TGTGCCAGCGGCTTAGCGAGAAACAGGGGCAATGTCCTGACTTTC. This sequence joins TRBV11-2 and TRBJ2-6; 7 bases are shared with TRBD1. The CDR3 runs 15 residues. Germline CDR1 SGHAT, CDR2 FQNNGV.

To note about this clonotype: Germline and junction disagree at one end, which may indicate a read error. This chain uses TRBV5-6 with TRBJ1-5; 7 bases are shared with TRBD1. The CDR3 totals 16 residues. Germline V lookup: CDR1 SGHDT, CDR2 YYEEEE. The CDR3 DNA reads as TGTGCCAGCAGCGCCGGGACAGCATATAGCAGTCAGCCCCAGCATTTT. Amino acid sequence: CASSAGTAYSSQPQHF.

This clonotype was found many times. The rearrangement uses TRBV5-1 and TRBJ2-6, with 10 bases aligning to TRBD1. CDR3 length: 19 residues. V was clipped by 0 bases and J by 0 bases; unmatched bases: 6. Germline V gives CDR1 SGHRS, CDR2 YFSETQ. CDR3 DNA: TGCGCCAGCAGCTTGGGGACAGGGGGTTCCCTCTCTGGGGCCAACGTCCTGACTTTC. Its translation: CASSLGTGGSLSGANVLTF.

This clonotype was seen once. Germline and junction disagree at one end, which may indicate a read error. This chain links TRBV11-2 with TRBJ2-3; D is perhaps TRBD1 (6 bases). Germline V gene lookup returns CDR1 SGHAT and CDR2 FQNNGV. This CDR3 comprises 15 residues. CDR3 in amino acids: CASSFRGWGTDTQFF. DNA of the CDR3: TGTGCCAGCAGCTTCAGGGGTTGGGGCACAGATACGCAGTTTTTT.

A word on this clonotype: Given a much more abundant clone one base away, this may be a read error. This chain uses TRBV5-1 with TRBJ2-1; TRBD2 aligns across 8 bases. The CDR3 has 16 amino acids. Per germline, CDR1 SGHRS and CDR2 YFSETQ. CDR3: CASSFTSGVSYDEQFF. The CDR3 bases are TGCGCCAGCAGCTTCACTAGCGGAGTCTCCTACGATGAGCAGTTCTTC.

Of note for this clonotype: A much larger clone lies a single base off, so this may be a read error. This chain joins TRBV12-3 or TRBV12-4 and TRBJ1-6; TRBD1 matches 7 bases. The CDR3 runs 15 residues. The V and J ends lost 6 bases and 7 bases, in that order; junction bases with no gene match: 9. This CDR3 reads CASSRGQWGNSPLHF. The CDR3 DNA follows: TGTGCCAGCAGCCGGGGACAGTGGGGGAATTCACCCCTCCACTTT.

The rearrangement links TRBV6-6 to TRBJ2-3, with D perhaps matching TRBD2 (6 bases). Between the trimmed V and J ends, which lost 6 bases and 4 bases, there was a span of 17 bases. The germline CDR1 and CDR2 sequences are MNHNY and SVGAGI (reference sequence). The CDR3 spans 15 residues. The CDR3 region has the DNA TGTGCCAGCAGGCACGGGACTTATAAAGCAGATACGCAGTATTTT. This encodes CASRHGTYKADTQYF.

Note on this clonotype: One base away lies a much larger clone, so this may be a sequencing read error. The genes are TRBV4-1 and TRBJ1-2, with a weak D call TRBD1 (5 bases). CDR1 is MGHRA and CDR2 is YSYEKL in the germline V gene. The CDR3 extends over 15 amino acids. Trimming took off 2 bases at V and 1 base at J, with 11 bases between the two ends. CDR3 in amino acids: CASSQPGRVNYGYTF. The CDR3 bases are TGCGCCAGCAGCCAACCGGGCAGGGTTAACTATGGCTACACCTTC.